This TCR beta chain was documented in a study of blood T cells in healthy people across ages. Background on the study: Researchers report that template switching captured about one barcoded beta molecule per two T cells.

This clonotype turned up a few times. Its cognate antigen is unknown. The use of a sample-barcoded 5' primer and a J-beta primer mix characterized a second PCR of about 6 to 11 cycles. TCRdb redid the calling of the 5' RACE reads with MiXCR, one entry per CDR3 protein. Counted here are some 370,000 distinct CDR3 sequences, about 55% occurring once; the ten biggest clones make up about 54%. The germline gives CDR1 ENHRY, CDR2 SYGVKD. Deletions cut 3 bases from V and 3 bases from J, with 17 bases between. This CDR3 has 16 residues. Points from the study as a whole: Getting older went along with TCR beta diversity per million T cells dropping roughly linearly.

Whenever a sample was processed, at least 7 million PBMCs were isolated. This sequence joins TRBV10-3 and TRBJ1-2; tentatively, D is TRBD1 (6 bases). Sample: blood. This TCR was sampled from a man in his 60s in good health. The CDR3 region has the DNA TGTGCCATCAGTGATAGTCAGGGACACGGTGACTATGGCTACACCTTC. Translation gives CAISDSQGHGDYGYTF.